This T cell receptor beta chain was found in a study of human T cells and chemical hapten exposure. Across the whole study: Diphenylcyclopropenone, dosed weekly to the scalp, was given to patients throughout the approximately 25-week study.

Regarding time point: patch test 3, about 24 weeks after DPC sensitization. Regarding treatment: therapeutic diphenylcyclopropenone sensitization with weekly scalp DPC. Blood collection happened ahead of applying each patch test. This clonotype was counted between two and nine times. The J segment lost 6 bases and the V segment lost 6 bases, leaving 5 bases of the junction unmatched. Germline V gene lookup returns CDR1 SNHLY and CDR2 FYNNEI. The CDR3 length is 12 residues. TCRdb re-called the RACE reads with MiXCR, one entry per CDR3 protein. The table includes more than 100,000 distinct CDR3 sequences, approximately 10% detected once.

The chain uses TRBV2 and TRBJ2-7, with 7 bases identical to TRBD1. The source was whole blood, collected in connection with sensitization to the hapten diphenylcyclopropenone (DPC). This TCR was recovered from a woman in her fifties or sixties with alopecia areata. Some clones in this sample may be carry-over from other donors' samples. The CDR3 here is CASSTQGSEQYF. CDR3 sequence (DNA): TGTGCCAGCAGCACACAGGGGTCCGAGCAGTACTTC.